This TCR beta chain was retrieved from a study of neurological immune-mediated disorders. The unsorted libraries originated from 2 million PBMCs that had been stored at -80 C. This clonotype was seen at least ten times. Its target is unknown. This CDR3 is 14 amino acids long. The V and J ends lost 6 bases and 7 bases respectively, with 18 bases between them. The germline V gene has CDR1 MGHDK and CDR2 SYGVNS. Overall study findings and caveats: When grouped phylogenetically, the repertoires of 18 of the 34 multiple sclerosis patients fell together in one related-CDR3 cluster, which is a possible signature. Because no CDR3 amino acid sequences were shared across subjects by expanded clones, private repertoires were suggested in all groups.

TCRdb reanalysed the 5' RACE reads using MiXCR and keeps one entry per CDR3 protein. The sample has about 65,000 distinct CDR3 sequences; approximately 4.1% are singletons. Sequenced: PBMCs. The rearrangement uses TRBV25-1 and TRBJ2-5, with D perhaps matching TRBD1 (6 bases). The sequence was obtained from a man in his fifties with multiple sclerosis. The CDR3 nucleotides read TGTGCCAGCAGGGCAGGGGTTGCGGCGCGGACCCAGTACTTC. Translated, it gives CASRAGVAARTQYF. Using reference TRBV25-1 and TRBJ2-5 for the parts outside the CDR3, the full variable domain is EADIYQTPRYLVIGTGKKITLECSQTMGHDKMYWYQQDPGMELHLIHYSYGVNSTEKGDLSSESTVSRIRTEHFPLTLESARPSHTSQYLCASRAGVAARTQYFGPGTRLLVL.